This T cell receptor (beta chain) stems from a study of shared clonotypes between healthy human individuals. Concerning this clone: Its target is not known.

Germline V gene sequence: CDR1 MDHEN, CDR2 SYDVKM. The V end lost 2 bases, the J end lost 13 bases, and 23 bases lay between the germline ends. This CDR3 spans 15 amino acids. This was a deep-level run. Every subset had its genomic DNA shared out evenly among several immunoSEQ plates. Measured with immunoSEQ multiplex PCR; TCRdb has only the in-frame clones, and not every one. Of around 1.1 million clones in the sample, approximately 80% were seen once. Points from the study as a whole: Shared clonotypes: approximately 4.5% naive CD4, around 3.5% naive CD8, about 2.5% memory CD4, around 0.4% memory CD8.

V and J are TRBV28 and TRBJ1-2; a possible D gene is TRBD1 (5 bases). This TCR was sampled from a man aged 18 to 30 in good health. Some clones in this sample may be carry-over from other donors' samples. Sequencing was done on a sample of memory CD4+ T cells from PBMCs. Subset: CD45RA-negative fraction. DNA for the CDR3: TGTGCCAGCAGTTTAGAATACGGGTTTGGGGCAGCCTTCACCTTC. Protein sequence: CASSLEYGFGAAFTF.